The 26 T cell receptor beta chains below all came from one sample that was sequenced in a study of identical twins. TCRdb reprocessed the 5' RACE reads via MiXCR and lists one record per CDR3 protein. This sample has 650,000 to 800,000 distinct CDR3 sequences, with 8.5% to 9% found just once. This sample also appeared in a second study, on yellow fever vaccine responses in identical twins.

What was sequenced was PBMCs. The receptor set was obtained from a woman between 18 and 30 years old in good health.

This clonotype was recorded a few times. The junction does not match germline at one end; this may be a read error. The V gene is TRBV11-2, the J gene TRBJ2-2, with 7 bases that match TRBD2. The germline V gene has CDR1 SGHAT and CDR2 FQNNGV. The CDR3 totals 14 residues. In nucleotides, the CDR3 is TGTGCCAGCAGCTTGGGAGGGAACCCCGGGGAGCTGTTTTTT. It is translated as CASSLGGNPGELFF.

This clonotype was counted many times. The rearrangement joins TRBV7-2 to TRBJ2-1; TRBD1 aligns across 7 bases. The CDR3 spans 16 residues. V dropped 2 bases and J dropped 5; count of bases not matched to a gene: 9. Germline-derived CDR1 and CDR2 are SGHTA and FQGNSA. CDR3 in amino acids: CASSLPQDRIDNEQFF. CDR3 DNA sequence: TGTGCCAGCAGCTTACCTCAGGACAGGATTGACAATGAGCAGTTCTTC.

This clonotype was detected only a few times. The rearrangement uses TRBV20-1 and TRBJ2-1; 8 positions agree with TRBD2. The CDR3 is made up of 15 amino acids. Trimming cost V 0 bases and J 7 bases; bases outside gene matches: 8. CDR1 is DFQATT, CDR2 SNEGSKA, per germline (reference sequence). CDR3 in DNA: TGCAGTGCTAGAGATGGAAGCGGGAGTAGAAATGAGCAGTTCTTC. It yields the protein CSARDGSGSRNEQFF.

This clonotype has a handful of counts. The chain joins TRBV6-5 to TRBJ2-5, with TRBD2 matching over 9 bases. Germline CDR1 MNHEY, CDR2 SVGAGI. The CDR3 length is 16 residues. Unmatched junction bases numbered 8, after V lost 2 bases and J lost 4 bases. CDR3 bases: TGTGCCAGCAGTTACACGGCGCCGGGACTAGCAGAGACCCAGTACTTC. Its protein product is CASSYTAPGLAETQYF.

The genes are TRBV7-9 and TRBJ2-1; perhaps TRBD2 as D (6 bases). This CDR3 region has 16 residues. V gave up 5 bases and J gave up 0 bases, with 14 bases separating them. Germline-derived CDR1 and CDR2 are SEHNR and FQNEAQ (reference sequence). The CDR3 DNA sequence: TGTGCCAGCAGCCCACGACTAGGAATCTCCTACAATGAGCAGTTCTTC. Protein product: CASSPRLGISYNEQFF. The entire variable domain, with the rest obtained from reference TRBV7-9 and TRBJ2-1, is as follows: DTGVSQNPRHKITKRGQNVTFRCDPISEHNRLYWYRQTLGQGPEFLTYFQNEAQLEKSRLLSDRFSAERPKGSFSTLEIQRTEQGDSAMYLCASSPRLGISYNEQFFGPGTRLTVL.

A remark on this clonotype: Given a much more abundant clone one base away, this may be a read error. The rearrangement joins TRBV12-3 or TRBV12-4 to TRBJ2-2; 7 bases map to TRBD1. The CDR3 is 17 amino acids. CDR3 loop: CTSSLTLQGSNTGELFF. For the CDR3, the DNA is TGTACCAGCAGTTTAACCCTACAGGGGTCGAACACCGGGGAGCTGTTTTTT.

This clonotype was detected ten times or more. The V call is TRBV12-3 or TRBV12-4, the J call TRBJ2-5; the match to TRBD1 covers 7 bases. This CDR3 contains 15 residues. The junction had 9 bases not matched to a gene; V was cut back by 3 bases and J by 5 bases. Written as DNA, the CDR3 is TGTGCCAGCAGTTTGGACAGGCCCTCGGGGGAGACCCAGTACTTC. It specifies CASSLDRPSGETQYF.

The CDR3 here is CASSPTASGLLNEQFF. For the CDR3, the DNA is TGCGCCAGCAGCCCAACAGCCTCGGGGCTCCTAAATGAGCAGTTCTTC. The V and J genes are TRBV4-3 and TRBJ2-1, with D possibly being TRBD1 or TRBD2 (5 bases each). V was clipped by 4 bases and J by 7 bases, with 20 bases between them. The CDR3 runs 16 residues. CDR1 is LGHNA, CDR2 YSLEER, per germline.

In its sample, this clonotype was seen a few times. This chain connects TRBV7-9 to TRBJ1-4, with D unclear. Germline CDR1 and CDR2: SEHNR and FQNEAQ (reference sequence). This CDR3 has 14 amino acids. Trimming stripped 5 bases from V and 4 bases from J, with 11 bases between. CDR3 sequence reads: CASSPFGGNEKLFF. CDR3 bases: TGTGCCAGCAGCCCCTTTGGCGGTAATGAAAAACTGTTTTTT.

This clonotype was counted at least ten times. The gene calls are TRBV29-1 and TRBJ2-1; D is ambiguous. Trimming removed 4 bases from V and 8 bases from J, with 18 bases in between. The germline gives CDR1 SQVTM, CDR2 ANQGSEA. The CDR3 runs to 14 residues. This chain's CDR3 is CSVVGGMFRDEQFF. The CDR3 DNA reads as TGCAGCGTTGTTGGTGGGATGTTTAGGGATGAGCAGTTCTTC.

V usage is TRBV12-3 or TRBV12-4 and J usage is TRBJ2-7, with D perhaps being TRBD1 or TRBD2 (6 bases each). The length of the CDR3 is 16 residues. The germline V and J ends were trimmed by 5 bases and 2 bases, with 19 bases remaining between them. The CDR3 here is CASSQSGGRITYEQYF. The DNA for the CDR3 is TGTGCCAGCAGTCAATCCGGGGGCCGCATTACCTACGAGCAGTACTTC.

A few counts support this clonotype. The chain couples TRBV24-1 to TRBJ2-3; 9 bases align to TRBD2. The CDR3 is 24 residues long. Trimming removed 3 bases from V and 2 bases from J; junction bases left unmatched: 29. CDR1 is KGHDR and CDR2 is SFDVKD in the germline V gene. Here the CDR3 DNA reads TGTGCCACCAGTGATGCGCGGGCTAGCGGGGCCCTGGATGGCTACCGAATTATCACAGATACGCAGTATTTT. This codes for CATSDARASGALDGYRIITDTQYF.

The chain uses TRBV3-1 and TRBJ1-2; tentative D call: TRBD1 (5 bases). This CDR3 comprises 13 residues. Between the trimmed V and J ends, which lost 4 bases and 8 bases, there was a span of 14 bases. Per germline, CDR1 LGHDT and CDR2 YNNKEL (reference sequence). Here the CDR3 reads CASSPPGREGYTF. For the CDR3, the DNA is TGTGCCAGCAGCCCTCCGGGCAGGGAAGGCTACACCTTC.

In this sample, this clonotype turned up many times. V usage is TRBV29-1 and J usage is TRBJ2-3; D gene uncertain. Per germline, CDR1 SQVTM and CDR2 ANQGSEA. CDR3 length: 12 residues. The germline V and J ends were trimmed by 0 bases and 3 bases, with 4 bases remaining between them. This CDR3 is CSVEDSTDTQYF. The CDR3 bases are TGCAGCGTTGAAGATTCTACAGATACGCAGTATTTT.

This clonotype was detected a few times. The rearrangement joins TRBV3-1 to TRBJ2-4; the D gene is possibly TRBD1 (6 bases). The CDR3 spans 18 residues. Germline V gives CDR1 LGHDT, CDR2 YNNKEL (reference sequence). V was clipped by 6 bases and J by 0 bases, with 21 bases between them. The CDR3 reads CASSPGQREIIAKNIQYF. CDR3 nucleotides: TGTGCCAGCAGTCCGGGACAACGAGAGATTATAGCCAAAAACATTCAGTACTTC.

This clonotype was counted ten times or more. For the CDR3, the DNA is TGCAGTGCTACCGGGTCGCTACCTGGCTACACCTTC. Protein product: CSATGSLPGYTF. The genes are TRBV20-1 and TRBJ1-2; the D is unclear. Between the trimmed V and J ends, which lost 4 bases and 7 bases, there was a span of 13 bases. Germline-derived CDR1 and CDR2 are DFQATT and SNEGSKA (reference sequence). The CDR3 totals 12 residues.

CDR3 loop: CAISESTGEYGGYTF. For the CDR3, the DNA is TGTGCCATCAGTGAGTCGACGGGGGAGTATGGCGGCTACACCTTC. V and J are TRBV10-3 and TRBJ1-2, with D possibly matching TRBD1 (5 bases). The CDR3 spans 15 residues. Per germline, CDR1 ENHRY and CDR2 SYGVKD. V was trimmed by 0 bases and J by 8 bases, leaving 16 bases between them.

J is TRBJ1-4 and V is TRBV27; TRBD1 is a possible D gene (5 bases). From germline, CDR1 is MNHEY and CDR2 SMNVEV (reference sequence). The germline V and J ends were trimmed by 4 bases and 8 bases, with 11 bases remaining between them. The CDR3 is made up of 13 amino acids. The DNA for the CDR3 is TGTGCCAGCAGTTCGCCAGGGAGGGAAAAACTGTTTTTT. Its protein is CASSSPGREKLFF.

This clonotype was seen only a few times. The chain has TRBV6-1 and TRBJ1-1, with a possible D match to TRBD1 (5 bases). Germline V gene sequence: CDR1 MNHNS, CDR2 SASEGT. The CDR3 runs to 15 residues. Trimming removed 1 base at V and 3 bases at J, with 12 bases between. The CDR3 region has the DNA TGTGCCAGCAGTGAAGGTGCAGGGATATACACTGAAGCTTTCTTT. Residues: CASSEGAGIYTEAFF.

Comment on this clonotype: At one end, the junction sequence differs from germline, possibly due to a read error. The rearrangement joins TRBV29-1 to TRBJ2-5; 7 nucleotides match TRBD1. The CDR3 loop spans 15 amino acids. The germline V gene encodes CDR1 SQVTM and CDR2 ANQGSEA. CDR3: CSVGRGGELEDTQYF. DNA for the CDR3: TGCAGCGTTGGCCGAGGGGGCGAGTTGGAAGACACCCAGTACTTC.

There are a few counts of this clonotype. The chain employs TRBV9 and TRBJ2-2; D gene unclear. CDR1 and CDR2 (germline): SGDLS, YYNGEE. The CDR3 length is 14 residues. The V end lost 4 bases, the J end lost 4 bases, and 11 bases lay between the germline ends. The CDR3 DNA reads TGTGCCAGCAGCTATAGTGTGCCCACCGGGGAGCTGTTTTTT. It encodes CASSYSVPTGELFF.

This clonotype was found many times. J is TRBJ2-3 and V is TRBV14, with 11 bases matching TRBD2. V lost 0 bases, J lost 2 bases, and 1 base stayed unmatched. The CDR3 consists of 16 residues. Germline V CDR1 and CDR2: SGHDN, FVKESK. In nucleotides, the CDR3 is TGTGCCAGCAGCCAAGAGGGACTAGCGGCCACAGATACGCAGTATTTT. Translated: CASSQEGLAATDTQYF.

V and J are TRBV2 and TRBJ2-3; TRBD2 might be the D (6 bases). V was clipped by 3 bases and J by 0 bases, with 13 bases between them. This CDR3 spans 16 amino acids. The germline V gene encodes CDR1 SNHLY and CDR2 FYNNEI. CDR3 nucleotide sequence: TGTGCCAGCAGTGATTCTCGGGGACTTAGCACAGATACGCAGTATTTT. Translation gives CASSDSRGLSTDTQYF.

This chain uses TRBV29-1 with TRBJ2-5; 11 bases match TRBD1. The CDR3 totals 15 residues. Germline CDR1 is SQVTM and CDR2 is ANQGSEA. With V trimmed by 6 bases and J by 3 bases, 9 bases remained unmatched. CDR3 coding DNA: TGCAGCGTAGTCGACCGGGACAGGGGGAAAGAGACCCAGTACTTC. This translates into CSVVDRDRGKETQYF.

The chain is built from TRBV9 and TRBJ2-1; D unclear. Trimming stripped 0 bases from V and 2 bases from J, with 15 bases between. Looked up from germline, CDR1 is SGDLS and CDR2 is YYNGEE. This CDR3 region has 17 residues. The CDR3 nucleotides read TGTGCCAGCAGCGTAGGTCTCGAGGCTTACGCCTACAATGAGCAGTTCTTC. As protein: CASSVGLEAYAYNEQFF.

This clonotype was seen a few times. The chain joins TRBV7-9 to TRBJ1-2; D remains unclear. Germline V lookup: CDR1 SEHNR, CDR2 FQNEAQ (reference sequence). The CDR3 has 13 amino acids. V was shortened by 5 bases and J by 5 bases, with 12 bases between the two germline ends. Written as DNA, the CDR3 is TGTGCCAGCAGCGGGAGGGAGTTTTATGGCTACACCTTC. Translated: CASSGREFYGYTF.